Listed below are T cell receptor beta chains from one sample, sequenced in a study of blood T cell repertoires in COVID-19. Profiled with immunoSEQ multiplex PCR; TCRdb holds only in-frame clones, not every one. The table includes approximately 69,000 clones, about 90% detected once. Sequences were obtained from peripheral blood. These receptors were collected from a human donor in a cohort sampled during active COVID-19. Each CDR3 is given with its conserved first and last residue. D genes are given only for firm matches. Clone size is stated in some rows and not others, as once, few, many or a class when expanded.

D	V	size	J	length	DNA	CDR3
-	TRBV7-2	-	TRBJ2-3	14	TGTGCCACCTCCCGCGGACGTCGGGAAGATACGCAGTATTTT	CATSRGRREDTQYF
-	TRBV2	-	TRBJ1-2	13	TGTGCCAGCACACAGGGAATATATACAGGCTACACCTTC	CASTQGIYTGYTF
-	TRBV12-3/TRBV12-4	-	TRBJ2-7	12	TGTGCCAGCAGCCAACAGGGCCACGAGCAGTACTTC	CASSQQGHEQYF
-	TRBV7-2	-	TRBJ2-1	15	TGTGCCAGCAGCTCCGACCACCTGGGGGGGCGAGAGCAGTTCTTC	CASSSDHLGGREQFF
-	TRBV29-1	-	TRBJ1-3	12	TGCAGCGCCGCGCGGCAGGGAAACACCATATATTTT	CSAARQGNTIYF
-	TRBV9	-	TRBJ1-4	15	TGTGCCAGCAGCGTAGAGGAGGGGAGACGAGAAAAACTGTTTTTT	CASSVEEGRREKLFF
TRBD2	TRBV7-2	-	TRBJ2-3	13	TGTGCCAGCAGCATTGAGCGGGGGGGCCTCCAGTATTTT	CASSIERGGLQYF
-	TRBV15	-	TRBJ2-5	16	TGTGCCACCAGCAGAGAGGCTGGACAGCTCCAAGAGACCCAGTACTTC	CATSREAGQLQETQYF
TRBD1	TRBV10-2	-	TRBJ2-6	15	TGCGCCAGCCTCCTACAGGGGGCTGGGGCCAACGTCCTGACTTTC	CASLLQGAGANVLTF
TRBD2	TRBV2	-	TRBJ2-3	14	TGTGCCAGCAGTGAAGGACAGCGGGGAGATACGCAGTATTTT	CASSEGQRGDTQYF
TRBD1	TRBV3-1/TRBV3-2	-	TRBJ1-2	18	TGTGCCAGCAGCCCTACCCCCGGGACAGGGTCCCTGCCCCATGGCTACACCTTC	CASSPTPGTGSLPHGYTF
TRBD1	TRBV19	-	TRBJ2-1	13	TGTGCCAGTACCCCAGACAGGGGCCATGAGCAGTTCTTC	CASTPDRGHEQFF
-	TRBV12-3/TRBV12-4	once	TRBJ2-2	13	TGTGCCAGCAGACCCGACTACACCGGGGAGCTGTTTTTT	CASRPDYTGELFF
TRBD1	TRBV28	-	TRBJ1-2	14	TGTGCCAGCAGTTCAAATCCGGGACAGAGGGGCTACACCTTC	CASSSNPGQRGYTF
-	TRBV7-8	-	TRBJ1-3	16	TGTGCCAGCAGCTTAGGACAGTTCCTCTCTGGAAACACCATATATTTT	CASSLGQFLSGNTIYF
-	TRBV7-3	-	TRBJ2-1	15	TGTGCCAGCAGCTTAGCGGCGGACTCCTACAATGAGCAGTTCTTC	CASSLAADSYNEQFF
TRBD2	TRBV4-1	-	TRBJ2-1	16	TGCGCCAGCAGCCTAGCGGGGGGTTCGCTATACAATGAGCAGTTCTTC	CASSLAGGSLYNEQFF
TRBD1	TRBV24-1	-	TRBJ1-1	18	TGTGCCACCAGTGATTGGCTGGACAGGGACAAAATAAACACTGAAGCTTTCTTT	CATSDWLDRDKINTEAFF
TRBD1	TRBV15	-	TRBJ1-2	16	TGTGCCACCAGCAGACCCGGGACAGGGAGGTTCTATGGCTACACCTTC	CATSRPGTGRFYGYTF
TRBD2	TRBV7-2	-	TRBJ2-7	15	TGTGCCAGCAGCTTACATGGGGGGGATACGTACGAGCAGTACTTC	CASSLHGGDTYEQYF
TRBD2	TRBV7-2	once	TRBJ2-3	18	TGTGCCAGCAGCCCAGCCCGGACTAGCGGGGGGGCCGGAGATACGCAGTATTTT	CASSPARTSGGAGDTQYF
TRBD2	TRBV2	-	TRBJ2-7	13	TGTGCCAGCAGTGAAGAGCGGGGGAGGGAGCAGTACTTC	CASSEERGREQYF
TRBD2	TRBV4-1	once	TRBJ2-3	16	TGCGCCAGCAGCCAAGGGACTAGCAGAACCACAGATACGCAGTATTTT	CASSQGTSRTTDTQYF
-	TRBV28	-	TRBJ1-1	14	TGTGCCAGCAGTTTACCGTCGGGGGGGCGCACTGCTTTCTTT	CASSLPSGGRTAFF
TRBD1	TRBV7-2	-	TRBJ2-7	14	TGTGCCAGCAGTCAACAGGGGGCGCGCTACGAGCAGTACTTC	CASSQQGARYEQYF
TRBD2	TRBV29-1	-	TRBJ2-3	14	TGCAGCGTTGAAAGAGCGGGGAACACAGATACGCAGTATTTT	CSVERAGNTDTQYF
-	TRBV24-1	-	TRBJ2-2	16	TGTGCCACCAGTGACGCTACAGCGGCGAACACCGGGGAGCTGTTTTTT	CATSDATAANTGELFF
TRBD2	TRBV5-4	once	TRBJ2-1	18	TGTGCCAGCAGCTTGGGACTAGCGGGGGCGAGCTCCTACAATGAGCAGTTCTTC	CASSLGLAGASSYNEQFF
TRBD1	TRBV7-9	few	TRBJ2-7	17	TGTGCCAGCAGCTTACCATCAGACAGGGCGTCCTCCTACGAGCAGTACTTC	CASSLPSDRASSYEQYF
TRBD2	TRBV11-1	-	TRBJ2-7	13	TGTGCCAGCAGCCTCGGGGGGATTTACGAGCAGTACTTC	CASSLGGIYEQYF
TRBD2	TRBV24-1	-	TRBJ2-3	15	TGTGCCACCAGCGTAGCGGGAACTAGCACAGATACGCAGTATTTT	CATSVAGTSTDTQYF
-	TRBV7-2	-	TRBJ2-3	11	TGTGCCAGCTTAGATGCGGATACGCAGTATTTT	CASLDADTQYF
TRBD1	TRBV2	-	TRBJ1-1	16	TGTGCCAGCAGTACACGTCCGACAGGGGTGGGCACTGAAGCTTTCTTT	CASSTRPTGVGTEAFF
-	TRBV5-1	-	TRBJ2-6	14	TGCGCCAGCAAGGACAGCTCTGGGGCCAACGTCCTGACTTTC	CASKDSSGANVLTF
-	TRBV5-1	-	TRBJ2-1	12	TGCGCCAGCAGCTTGCCCAGCAATGAGCAGTTCTTC	CASSLPSNEQFF
TRBD1	TRBV15	-	TRBJ1-4	15	TGTGCCACCAGCAGAACCAGGGGGCTAGGGGAAAAACTGTTTTTT	CATSRTRGLGEKLFF